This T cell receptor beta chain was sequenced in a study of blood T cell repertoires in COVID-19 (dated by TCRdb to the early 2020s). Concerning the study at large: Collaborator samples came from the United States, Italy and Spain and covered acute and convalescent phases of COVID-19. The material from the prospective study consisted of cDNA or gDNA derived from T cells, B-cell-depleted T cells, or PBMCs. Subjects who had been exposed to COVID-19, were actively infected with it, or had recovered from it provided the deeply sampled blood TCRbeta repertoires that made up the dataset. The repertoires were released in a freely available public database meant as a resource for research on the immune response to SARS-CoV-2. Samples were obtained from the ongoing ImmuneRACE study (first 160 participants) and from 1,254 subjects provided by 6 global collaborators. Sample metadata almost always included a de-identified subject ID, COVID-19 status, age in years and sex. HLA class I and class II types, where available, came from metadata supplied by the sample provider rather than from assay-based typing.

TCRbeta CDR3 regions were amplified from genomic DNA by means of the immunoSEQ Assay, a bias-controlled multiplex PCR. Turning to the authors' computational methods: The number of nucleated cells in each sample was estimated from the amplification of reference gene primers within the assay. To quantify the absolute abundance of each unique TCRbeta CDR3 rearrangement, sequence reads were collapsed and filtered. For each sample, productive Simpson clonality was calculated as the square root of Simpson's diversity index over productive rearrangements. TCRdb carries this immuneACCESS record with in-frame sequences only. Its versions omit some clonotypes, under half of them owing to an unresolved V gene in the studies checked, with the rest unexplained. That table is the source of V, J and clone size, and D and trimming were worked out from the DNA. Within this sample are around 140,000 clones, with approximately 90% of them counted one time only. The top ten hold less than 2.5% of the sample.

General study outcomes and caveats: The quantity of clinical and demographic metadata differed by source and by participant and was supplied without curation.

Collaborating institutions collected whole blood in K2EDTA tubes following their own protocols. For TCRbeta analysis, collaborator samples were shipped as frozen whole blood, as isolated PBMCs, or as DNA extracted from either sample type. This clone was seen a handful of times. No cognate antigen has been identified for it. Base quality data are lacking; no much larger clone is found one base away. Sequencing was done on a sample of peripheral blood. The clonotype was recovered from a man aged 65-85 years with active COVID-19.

The bases read TGTGCCTGGAATATGGACAAGGGGATATCTGAAGCTTTCTTT. Translated, it reads CAWNMDKGISEAFF. The chain is made from TRBV30 and TRBJ1-1; TRBD1 is a possible D gene, resting on 5 matching bases. V was cut back by 4 bases and J by 6 bases, leaving a gap of 18 bases between them. The cysteine opens and the phenylalanine closes a CDR3 of 14 amino acids. Left in the record is the CDR3 DNA by itself, 42 bases read in frame from the first base. The CDR1 and CDR2 encoded by the germline V gene (reference sequence) are GTSNPN and SVGIG.